The entry below gives a single T cell receptor beta chain sequence along with its context. RNA, at about 0.5 to 1 ug, was reverse transcribed with random hexamers. One entry per CDR3 protein results from TCRdb running MiXCR on the immunoSEQ multiplex PCR reads. The data contain approximately 70,000 distinct CDR3 sequences, roughly 94% of them singletons. This specimen belongs to a study of CD8 T cells in Susac syndrome. The germline V gene has CDR1 SGHRS and CDR2 YFSETQ. The V end lost 1 base, the J end lost 4 bases, and 8 bases lay between the germline ends. CDR3 length: 14 residues. Sequences were obtained from CD8+ T cells from PBMCs. The rearrangement uses TRBV5-1 and TRBJ2-2, with a possible D match to TRBD1 (5 bases). The origin of this receptor is a human donor in good health. The CDR3 region has the DNA TGCGCCAGCAGCTTGAGGCAGGGCACCGGGGAGCTGTTTTTT. Its translation is CASSLRQGTGELFF.